This entry lists 30 T cell receptor beta chains sequenced from one sample in a study of blood T cell repertoires in COVID-19. The method was immunoSEQ multiplex PCR; TCRdb's version includes in-frame clones alone and lacks a portion of them. This sample yields some 180,000 clones, of which over 75% are seen a single time; 15% to 20% belongs to the top ten. The source material was peripheral blood. The receptors come from a man aged 45-60 years with COVID-19, enrolled during active disease.

The chain is built from TRBV5-1 and TRBJ2-3, with 9 bases aligning to TRBD2. The CDR3 loop spans 19 amino acids. Trimming cost V 1 base and J 0 bases; bases outside gene matches: 12. Germline loops: CDR1 SGHRS, CDR2 YFSETQ. Written as DNA, the CDR3 is TGCGCCAGCAGCTTGTTGGGGCTAGCGGGGTACTCTAGCACAGATACGCAGTATTTT. Amino acid sequence: CASSLLGLAGYSSTDTQYF.

V gene TRBV5-1 combines with J gene TRBJ2-1; D not resolved. The germline V and J ends were trimmed by 1 base and 0 bases, with 8 bases remaining between them. The length of the CDR3 is 15 residues. In germline, CDR1 is SGHRS, CDR2 YFSETQ. CDR3 DNA: TGCGCCAGCAGCTTGATCGATAGCTCCTACAATGAGCAGTTCTTC. Translation: CASSLIDSSYNEQFF.

This rearrangement joins TRBV3-1 (or the pseudogene TRBV3-2) to TRBJ2-3; D might be TRBD2 (5 bases). Germline V gene data show CDR1 as LGHDT and CDR2 as YNNKEL (reference sequence). The germline V and J ends were trimmed by 0 bases and 9 bases, with 10 bases remaining between them. The CDR3 runs to 13 residues. This chain's CDR3 is CASSQDPGKTQYF. The CDR3 DNA reads TGTGCCAGCAGCCAAGATCCGGGGAAGACGCAGTATTTT.

J is TRBJ2-2 and V is TRBV9; D gene uncertain. CDR3 length: 13 amino acids. V shed 0 bases and J shed 6 bases, with 6 bases lying between them. Germline V CDR1 and CDR2: SGDLS, YYNGEE. The CDR3 here is CASSVDPAGELFF. Here the CDR3 DNA reads TGTGCCAGCAGCGTAGATCCAGCCGGGGAGCTGTTTTTT. The full variable domain, rest sourced from reference TRBV9 and TRBJ2-2, is DSGVTQTPKHLITATGQRVTLRCSPRSGDLSVYWYQQSLDQGLQFLIQYYNGEERAKGNILERFSAQQFPDLHSELNLSSLELGDSALYFCASSVDPAGELFFGEGSRLTVL.

This clone was observed a few times. The CDR3 bases are TGCGCCAGCAGCTTGCGGACTAGCGGGATGTATGAGCAGTTCTTC. Protein product: CASSLRTSGMYEQFF. The chain couples TRBV5-1 to TRBJ2-1, with 12 bases that match TRBD2. This CDR3 has 15 residues. Germline CDR1 SGHRS, CDR2 YFSETQ. Trimming at V came to 1 base and at J to 8 bases, leaving 4 bases not matched to a gene.

The chain employs TRBV2 and TRBJ2-1; possible D gene TRBD1, 6 bases. There are 16 residues in the CDR3. Germline V gene lookup returns CDR1 SNHLY and CDR2 FYNNEI. Trimming left V 2 bases short and J 4 bases short, with 15 bases between. The CDR3 is CASSESPGEAYNEQFF. CDR3 DNA: TGTGCCAGCAGTGAATCCCCAGGGGAAGCGTACAATGAGCAGTTCTTC.

The chain combines TRBV27 with TRBJ2-3; 8 bases are a match to TRBD2. Germline V gene sequence: CDR1 MNHEY, CDR2 SMNVEV (reference sequence). The CDR3 length is 17 residues. The ends lost 0 bases at V and 0 bases at J; junction bases unmatched: 5. CDR3 nucleotide sequence: TGTGCCAGCAGTTTATCGAAACTAGCGGCAAGCACAGATACGCAGTATTTT. Translating gives CASSLSKLAASTDTQYF.

The chain joins TRBV27 to TRBJ2-1; 13 positions match TRBD2. The CDR3 covers 17 residues. Germline V lookup: CDR1 MNHEY, CDR2 SMNVEV (reference sequence). The V and J ends lost 4 bases and 10 bases, in that order; junction bases with no gene match: 13. This CDR3 reads CASSWTSGSTHQTEQFF. Here the CDR3 DNA reads TGTGCCAGCAGTTGGACTAGCGGGAGCACGCACCAAACAGAGCAGTTCTTC.

This clone was seen only once. The DNA of the CDR3 is TGTGCCAGCAGTTACACGCCAGATACCAACTATGGCTACACCTTC. This sequence encodes CASSYTPDTNYGYTF. This chain uses TRBV6-5 with TRBJ1-2; no clear D. V was clipped by 2 bases and J by 2 bases, with 12 bases between them. The CDR3 sequence is 15 residues long. Germline assignment: CDR1 MNHEY and CDR2 SVGAGI.

Turning to this clone: The same CDR3 is also encoded by other DNA sequences in this sample. V gene TRBV4-3 combines with J gene TRBJ1-2; 9 nucleotides align to TRBD1. J gave up 1 base and V 3 bases, and 0 bases lay outside the gene matches. The CDR3 has 14 residues. In germline, CDR1 is LGHNA, CDR2 YSLEER. CDR3 sequence (DNA): TGCGCCAGCAGCCAGGACAGGGGTAACTATGGCTACACCTTC. It yields the protein CASSQDRGNYGYTF.

This chain uses TRBV5-1 with TRBJ1-4; TRBD1 matches 7 bases. Germline-derived CDR1 and CDR2 are SGHRS and YFSETQ. V lost 3 bases and J lost 0; bases outside the gene matches: 5. This CDR3 is 16 amino acids long. The CDR3 here is CASSWGTAATNEKLFF. DNA of the CDR3: TGCGCCAGCAGCTGGGGGACAGCTGCAACTAATGAAAAACTGTTTTTT.

The V gene is TRBV3-1 (or the pseudogene TRBV3-2), the J gene TRBJ2-5, with 8 bases identical to TRBD1. This CDR3 has 18 residues. V lost 4 bases and J lost 5; bases outside the gene matches: 18. Germline-derived CDR1 and CDR2 are LGHDT and YNNKEL (reference sequence). CDR3 DNA sequence: TGTGCCAGCAGCCGTAAACCCCCGACAGGGGTATTGGTGGAGACCCAGTACTTC. Amino acids: CASSRKPPTGVLVETQYF.

V is TRBV5-6 and J is TRBJ2-7; possible D gene TRBD1, 5 bases. The CDR3 has 13 residues. Germline CDR1 and CDR2: SGHDT and YYEEEE. V was shortened by 0 bases and J by 5 bases, with 9 bases between the two germline ends. CDR3 nucleotides: TGTGCCAGCAGCTTGGGACAGAGAGACGAGCAGTACTTC. Translated: CASSLGQRDEQYF.

This sequence joins TRBV12-3 or TRBV12-4 and TRBJ1-2; no firm D call. Trimming took 6 bases from V and 6 from J, leaving 8 bases between them. The CDR3 sequence is 11 residues long. CDR3 sequence (DNA): TGTGCCAGCAGCCCCGGGGATGGCTACACCTTC. Its translation is CASSPGDGYTF.

The chain joins TRBV12-3 or TRBV12-4 to TRBJ2-1, with 7 bases matching TRBD2. The ends lost 4 bases at V and 11 bases at J; junction bases unmatched: 5. The CDR3 runs to 12 residues. The CDR3 bases are TGTGCCAGCAGTTCGACTAGCCCTAAGCAGTTCTTC. It codes for CASSSTSPKQFF.

This clone has more than one count but fewer than ten. The chain carries TRBV4-1 and TRBJ2-3; 9 nucleotides align to TRBD2. The CDR3 extends over 15 amino acids. J was trimmed by 6 bases and V by 0 bases; bases with no gene match: 4. Germline V gene lookup returns CDR1 MGHRA and CDR2 YSYEKL. Written as DNA, the CDR3 is TGCGCCAGCAGCCAAGAGCGGGGGGGCGTGGATACGCAGTATTTT. It encodes CASSQERGGVDTQYF.

This rearrangement joins TRBV11-3 to TRBJ2-7; no clear D gene. CDR3 length: 15 residues. Per the germline V gene, CDR1 is SGHNT and CDR2 is YENEEA. The V end lost 3 bases, the J end lost 2 bases, and 14 bases lay between the germline ends. The CDR3, as DNA: TGTGCCAGCAGCTTGGAGTTTGGAGTGACCTACGAGCAGTACTTC. Its protein product is CASSLEFGVTYEQYF.

The chain links TRBV28 to TRBJ2-1; 9 nucleotides agree with TRBD2. The CDR3 is made up of 19 amino acids. The J segment lost 4 bases and the V segment lost 7 bases, leaving 20 bases of the junction unmatched. Germline CDR1 MDHEN, CDR2 SYDVKM. CDR3 DNA sequence: TGTGCCAGCATCCCCCCCTCCGGGGGTCGGACTAGCGATTACAATGAGCAGTTCTTC. Amino acids: CASIPPSGGRTSDYNEQFF.

The chain carries TRBV5-1 and TRBJ1-2, with TRBD1 matching 9 bases. The CDR3 totals 14 residues. Germline assignment: CDR1 SGHRS and CDR2 YFSETQ. Trimming took 4 bases from V and 4 from J; bases not matched to a gene: 5. The CDR3 sequence: CASSLQGAVYGYTF. The CDR3 DNA reads as TGCGCCAGCAGCCTACAGGGGGCTGTCTATGGCTACACCTTC.

The sample holds one count of this clone. CDR3 amino acids: CASSYWGRGGTEAFF. For the CDR3, the DNA is TGTGCCAGCAGTTACTGGGGCCGGGGAGGTACTGAAGCTTTCTTT. This chain links TRBV6-2 or TRBV6-3 with TRBJ1-1; the D gene is possibly TRBD1 (5 bases). V lost 1 base and J lost 5, with 14 bases in between. The CDR3 is 15 amino acids. Germline V gene sequence: CDR1 MNHEY, CDR2 SVGEGT.

The V call is TRBV12-3 or TRBV12-4, the J call TRBJ1-2, with D possibly TRBD1 on 5 matching bases. Trimming stripped 3 bases from V and 8 bases from J, with 10 bases between. The CDR3 is 12 amino acids. CDR3 in DNA: TGTGCCAGCAGTTTTGGGGGGTGGGGCTACACCTTC. Its translation: CASSFGGWGYTF.

This chain connects TRBV5-5 to TRBJ1-2; no reliable D call. Germline CDR1 SGHKS, CDR2 YYEKEE (reference sequence). The CDR3 sequence is 16 residues long. The ends were cut back, 0 bases at V and 4 bases at J, with 16 bases in the middle. This chain's CDR3 is CASSLAGVHSIYGYTF. CDR3 nucleotide sequence: TGTGCCAGCAGCTTGGCCGGAGTACATTCTATCTATGGCTACACCTTC.

This chain uses TRBV19 with TRBJ1-5, with TRBD1 identical over 9 bases. The CDR3 extends over 16 amino acids. Trimming at V came to 5 bases and at J to 7 bases, leaving 12 bases not matched to a gene. Germline loops: CDR1 LNHDA, CDR2 SQIVND (reference sequence). The CDR3 region is CASSAQVTGGGQPQHF. CDR3 nucleotide sequence: TGTGCCAGTAGTGCCCAGGTGACAGGGGGAGGCCAGCCCCAGCATTTT.

Here the CDR3 DNA reads TGTGCCAGCAGCCCCGCGGAGGACAGGGACTCCGGGGAGCTGTTTTTT. This encodes CASSPAEDRDSGELFF. The chain combines TRBV6-6 with TRBJ2-2; 8 positions agree with TRBD1. In germline, CDR1 is MNHNY, CDR2 SVGAGI (reference sequence). The junction had 12 bases not matched to a gene; V was cut back by 6 bases and J by 6 bases. The length of the CDR3 is 16 residues.

The chain links TRBV28 to TRBJ1-1; D perhaps matches TRBD1 (6 bases). V gave up 10 bases and J gave up 2 bases, with 17 bases separating them. The CDR3 has 14 amino acids. CDR1 and CDR2 from the germline V gene are MDHEN and SYDVKM. The DNA of the CDR3 is TGTGCCACCCAACCGGGACACTCTAACACTGAAGCTTTCTTT. This sequence encodes CATQPGHSNTEAFF.

The chain links TRBV10-2 to TRBJ1-5; a possible D gene is TRBD1 (5 bases). Per germline, CDR1 WSHSY and CDR2 SAAADI. The V gene lost 3 bases and the J gene lost 0 bases, with 12 bases spanning the gap. CDR3 length: 16 residues. The CDR3 DNA is TGCGCCAGCAGTGAAATGGGGCGGGGTAGCAATCAGCCCCAGCATTTT. It encodes CASSEMGRGSNQPQHF.

CDR3 amino acids: CASSSGTGMYEQYF. CDR3 bases: TGTGCCAGCAGCTCCGGGACAGGGATGTACGAGCAGTACTTC. The chain carries TRBV7-9 and TRBJ2-7, with 9 bases aligning to TRBD1. The CDR3 has 14 amino acids. Trimming cost V 4 bases and J 4 bases; bases outside gene matches: 5. Germline CDR1 reads SEHNR; CDR2 reads FQNEAQ (reference sequence).

The chain employs TRBV6-5 and TRBJ1-1; 8 bases align to TRBD1. V dropped 6 bases and J dropped 2; count of bases not matched to a gene: 2. This CDR3 is 13 amino acids long. Germline CDR1 is MNHEY and CDR2 is SVGAGI. CDR3 nucleotides: TGTGCCAGCAGGGACAGGGTTAACACTGAAGCTTTCTTT. It is translated as CASRDRVNTEAFF.

The chain is built from TRBV3-1 (or the pseudogene TRBV3-2) and TRBJ2-3, with 9 bases lining up with TRBD2. This CDR3 comprises 16 residues. With 1 base clipped from V and 1 base from J, the junction kept 3 bases outside the gene matches. The germline gives CDR1 LGHDT, CDR2 YNNKEL (reference sequence). CDR3 residues: CASSQVWTSGTDTQYF. The CDR3 bases are TGTGCCAGCAGCCAAGTCTGGACTAGCGGCACAGATACGCAGTATTTT.

V is TRBV5-1 and J is TRBJ2-5; possibly TRBD2 for D (5 bases). The CDR3 loop spans 13 amino acids. Between the trimmed V and J ends, which lost 4 bases and 5 bases, there was a span of 12 bases. The V gene's germline CDR1 is SGHRS and CDR2 YFSETQ. The CDR3 coding sequence is TGCGCCAGCAGCCGAGGGTTAGCCGAGACCCAGTACTTC. This codes for CASSRGLAETQYF.